One T cell receptor beta chain is described in this entry. The antigen remains undetermined. People whose metastatic non-small-cell lung cancer was chemo-refractory got focal radiation along with CTLA-4 blockade by ipilimumab. The record originates from a study of radiotherapy plus CTLA-4 blockade in lung cancer. Across the study: Objective responses were recorded in roughly 17% of patients, with disease control recorded in 30% to 35%. Regarding the study as a whole: Response was reportedly best predicted by early blood T cell clone dynamics, with interferon-beta. Blood-borne expansion of tumor-derived TCR clones followed radiotherapy plus ipilimumab.

Libraries were prepared by immunoSEQ multiplex PCR; TCRdb keeps only in-frame clonotypes and omits some of them. This table holds roughly 51,000 clones, around nine tenths found once. This CDR3 region has 13 residues. Trimming took off 2 bases at V and 4 bases at J, with 7 bases between the two ends. In germline, CDR1 is SNHLY, CDR2 FYNNEI. The origin of this receptor is a human donor with non-small cell lung cancer that progressed on radiotherapy plus ipilimumab. Some clones in this sample may be carry-over from other donors' samples. This chain connects TRBV2 to TRBJ2-3; D is undetermined. The material was peripheral blood, obtained from a patient treated with radiotherapy plus ipilimumab. The CDR3 loop is CASSELDADTQYF. The CDR3, as DNA: TGTGCCAGCAGTGAACTAGATGCAGATACGCAGTATTTT. Full variable domain (outside the CDR3, taken from reference TRBV2 and TRBJ2-3): EPEVTQTPSHQVTQMGQEVILRCVPISNHLYFYWYRQILGQKVEFLVSFYNNEISEKSEIFDDQFSVERPDGSNFTLKIRSTKLEDSAMYFCASSELDADTQYFGPGTRLTVL.